Listed below are T cell receptor beta chains from one sample, sequenced in a study of siplizumab effects on memory and regulatory T cells. Profiling relied on immunoSEQ multiplex PCR, and the TCRdb table lists in-frame clones only, not all of them. The sample lists fewer than 100,000 clones; 85% to 95% were seen once. The specimen was non-Treg CD4+ T cells sorted from blood. These receptors all stem from a human donor in good health. The CDR3 runs from the conserved cysteine through the conserved F or W. A D gene is named only where the DNA matches it firmly. Not all rows give a size; the values are once, few, many and, for expanded clones, a class.

CDR3 DNA	CDR3 protein	V gene	clone size	J gene	D gene
TGTGCCGGAACATCGGGGAATCAGCCCCAGCATTTT	CAGTSGNQPQHF	TRBV6-1	.	TRBJ1-5	.
TGTGCCAGCAGCCACGTGGGACTAGCGGGGGCCTACGAGCAGTACTTC	CASSHVGLAGAYEQYF	TRBV7-9	.	TRBJ2-7	TRBD2
TGTGCCAGCAGCGACCGGGACAGAACCTACGAGCAGTACTTC	CASSDRDRTYEQYF	TRBV21-1	.	TRBJ2-7	.
TGTGCCAGCAGCTTCGACGCTGGGGAGAGCCAGTACTTC	CASSFDAGESQYF	TRBV13	.	TRBJ2-5	.
TGCGCCAGCAGCCGACGACAGGGGCTAAACACTGAAGCTTTCTTT	CASSRRQGLNTEAFF	TRBV5-1	.	TRBJ1-1	TRBD1
TGTGCCAGTACAGCACTACCCGGACAGGGGGCGCGGAGTGGCTACACCTTC	CASTALPGQGARSGYTF	TRBV19	few	TRBJ1-2	TRBD1
TGTGCCAGCAGCGAGGGGACAGGGGATCGTGAAAAACTGTTTTTT	CASSEGTGDREKLFF	TRBV7-9	.	TRBJ1-4	TRBD1
TGTGCCAGCAGTTACTCACGGGAGGGGTACGAGCAGTACTTC	CASSYSREGYEQYF	TRBV6-5	.	TRBJ2-7	TRBD2
TGTGCCAGCAGCCAAGATTTGGCAGGGTTTGGATCCTACAATGAGCAGTTCTTC	CASSQDLAGFGSYNEQFF	TRBV4-2	few	TRBJ2-1	.
TGTGCCAGGACTCTGGACGTCGAGCAGTACTTC	CARTLDVEQYF	TRBV19	.	TRBJ2-7	.
TGCGCCAGCAGCTTGGCAGGGGGACCTGAAGCTTTCTTT	CASSLAGGPEAFF	TRBV5-1	.	TRBJ1-1	TRBD1
TGTGCCAGCAGCTTAGACAGGGCGGTTAATGAAAAACTGTTTTTT	CASSLDRAVNEKLFF	TRBV7-9	.	TRBJ1-4	.
TGTGCCAGTGCGATCCACGACAGGGTGGCGGATGGCTACACCTTC	CASAIHDRVADGYTF	TRBV19	.	TRBJ1-2	TRBD1
TGTGCCAGCAGCACTCGCGGACAGGGGGACGAGCAGTACTTC	CASSTRGQGDEQYF	TRBV7-3	.	TRBJ2-7	TRBD1
TGTGCCAGCAGTGGGGACGTTTGGAAGACCCAGTACTTC	CASSGDVWKTQYF	TRBV6-1	.	TRBJ2-5	.
TGCGCCAGCAGCACGGGACAGCCAGACGAGCAGTACTTC	CASSTGQPDEQYF	TRBV5-1	.	TRBJ2-7	TRBD1
TGTGCCAGCAGCCTTACCCCTTACAATGAGCAGTTCTTC	CASSLTPYNEQFF	TRBV9	.	TRBJ2-1	.
TGTGCCCGCTTGGAAGATGGCTACACCTTC	CARLEDGYTF	TRBV30	.	TRBJ1-2	.
TGTGCCACCAGCGCGACAGGCTCAGGGGTGAACACTGAAGCTTTCTTT	CATSATGSGVNTEAFF	TRBV15	.	TRBJ1-1	.
TGCGCCAGCATCGACCCACGGACACCGAACACTGAAGCTTTCTTT	CASIDPRTPNTEAFF	TRBV10-2	.	TRBJ1-1	.
TGTGCCAGCAGTTCCAGGAAAGTGACTGAAGCTTTCTTT	CASSSRKVTEAFF	TRBV6-5	.	TRBJ1-1	.
TGCGCCAGCAGCCTGGGACAGACGCACTACGAGCAGTACTTC	CASSLGQTHYEQYF	TRBV5-1	.	TRBJ2-7	TRBD1
TGTGCCTGGAGTGGGACTAGCGGTGGGCGGTTCTTC	CAWSGTSGGRFF	TRBV30	.	TRBJ2-1	TRBD2
TGTGCCAGCTCACCAGTACCAAGCTATGGCTACACCTTC	CASSPVPSYGYTF	TRBV18	.	TRBJ1-2	.
TGTGCCTGGAGTATTCGGCAGGGAGCCACCGGGGAGCTGTTTTTT	CAWSIRQGATGELFF	TRBV30	.	TRBJ2-2	.
TGTGCCAGCAGTTACTCGGCAGGGTCTGGAAACACCATATATTTT	CASSYSAGSGNTIYF	TRBV6-5	.	TRBJ1-3	.
TGTGCCAGCGGAAGAGGCCCGATAGCGAACACTGAAGCTTTCTTT	CASGRGPIANTEAFF	TRBV7-8	.	TRBJ1-1	.
TGTGCCAGCAGTGAAGTTTATTCCGACGAGCAGTACTTC	CASSEVYSDEQYF	TRBV6-1	.	TRBJ2-7	.
TGTGCCAGCAGTTACCGGGGCTCTGGAAACACCATATATTTT	CASSYRGSGNTIYF	TRBV6-5	.	TRBJ1-3	.
TGTGCCAGCAGTGAATCCGGACAGGGCCTACTTGAAAAACTGTTTTTT	CASSESGQGLLEKLFF	TRBV25-1	.	TRBJ1-4	TRBD1
TGTGCCAGCAGCTATACTAGCGGGAGCTCCTACGAGCAGTACTTC	CASSYTSGSSYEQYF	TRBV7-6	.	TRBJ2-7	TRBD2
TGTGCCAGCAGCTTGGTTGGGGGAGCTTTCTTT	CASSLVGGAFF	TRBV5-8	.	TRBJ1-1	.